This T cell receptor (beta chain) was captured by sequencing in a study of cytomegalovirus exposure and HLA in healthy donors. As for this clone: The antigen remains unidentified.

Study results and caveats: Among TCR beta chains, those listed as cytomegalovirus-associated numbered 164.

The V end was cut by 4 bases, the J end by 6 bases, with 20 bases between. Germline V gene sequence: CDR1 SGHTS, CDR2 YDEGEE. The CDR3 has 15 amino acids. Sequencing was performed with immunoSEQ multiplex PCR; in TCRdb, only in-frame clones are kept and a portion is missing. The table shows roughly 98,000 clones, with more than 75% occurring only once. The TCR sequence derives from a man aged 18 to 29 in good health and CMV-seropositive. The chain recombines TRBV5-8 with TRBJ2-7, with a possible D match to TRBD1 (5 bases). The material sequenced was PBMCs. The CDR3 loop reads CASSDRQGHISEQYF. The CDR3 coding sequence is TGTGCCAGCAGCGATCGGCAGGGCCACATCTCCGAGCAGTACTTC.